Shown below are 23 T cell receptor beta chains from a single sample sequenced in a study of blood T cell repertoires in COVID-19 (dated by TCRdb to about 2020). Library method: the immunoSEQ multiplex PCR assay. Sourced from immuneACCESS, this table was stored by TCRdb with only in-frame sequences that have V and J called. A share of the clones is absent; for the studies checked, an unresolved V gene accounts for under half, and the remainder has no known explanation. This sample gives about 280,000 clones in total; 83% of them show up just once. Over 9% of the sample is taken by the ten largest. Specimen: peripheral blood. The receptors were sampled from a woman between 50 and 59 years old who had recovered from COVID-19.

V and J are TRBV6-5 and TRBJ2-7; weak D call: TRBD1 (7 bases). Between the trimmed V and J ends, which lost 0 bases and 4 bases, there was a span of 16 bases. In germline, CDR1 is MNHEY, CDR2 SVGAGI. The CDR3 loop spans 16 amino acids. The CDR3 reads CASSYSRGETFYEQYF. CDR3 bases: TGTGCCAGCAGTTACTCCAGGGGGGAAACCTTTTACGAGCAGTACTTC.

This sequence joins TRBV7-9 and TRBJ2-5; D gene unclear. The V end was cut by 0 bases, the J end by 1 base, with 3 bases between. CDR3 length: 13 amino acids. Germline CDR1 SEHNR, CDR2 FQNEAQ (reference sequence). The CDR3 coding sequence is TGTGCCAGCAGCTTAGCGGCCCAAGAGACCCAGTACTTC. This sequence encodes CASSLAAQETQYF.

The chain couples TRBV28 to TRBJ2-7, with 8 bases fitting TRBD1. CDR3 length equals 15 residues. V gave up 6 bases and J gave up 4 bases; unmatched junction bases: 11. From germline, CDR1 is MDHEN and CDR2 SYDVKM. In DNA, the CDR3 is TGTGCCAGCAGCGCGGACAGGGAGATCGCGTACGAGCAGTACTTC. Its translation is CASSADREIAYEQYF.

This clone has a single count. This rearrangement joins TRBV28 to TRBJ1-3; possibly TRBD1 for D (6 bases). CDR1 and CDR2 from the germline V gene are MDHEN and SYDVKM. The CDR3 covers 14 residues. Trimming left V 6 bases short and J 6 bases short, with 15 bases between. This CDR3 is CASSGGQGINTIYF. CDR3 nucleotides: TGTGCCAGCAGCGGGGGGCAGGGGATAAACACCATATATTTT. The complete variable domain, with remaining parts taken from reference TRBV28 and TRBJ1-3, reads DVKVTQSSRYLVKRTGEKVFLECVQDMDHENMFWYRQDPGLGLRLIYFSYDVKMKEKGDIPEGYSVSREKKERFSLILESASTNQTSMYLCASSGGQGINTIYFGEGSWLTVV.

This sequence joins TRBV28 and TRBJ1-5, with 8 bases that match TRBD1. The junction had 10 bases not matched to a gene; V was cut back by 6 bases and J by 3 bases. Germline-derived CDR1 and CDR2 are MDHEN and SYDVKM. The CDR3 is 16 residues long. The CDR3 spells CASRYPQGAYNQPQHF. CDR3 in DNA: TGTGCCAGCAGATACCCCCAGGGGGCTTACAATCAGCCCCAGCATTTT.

The V gene is TRBV28, the J gene TRBJ1-6; D is possibly TRBD1 (5 bases). From germline, CDR1 is MDHEN and CDR2 SYDVKM. Between the trimmed V and J ends, which lost 7 bases and 0 bases, there was a span of 13 bases. The CDR3 has 16 residues. The CDR3 region has the DNA TGTGCCAGCACGGGGGGATCCCGCTCCTATAATTCACCCCTCCACTTT. Translating gives CASTGGSRSYNSPLHF.

CDR3 loop: CASSLWAGANYGYTF. CDR3 bases: TGTGCCAGCAGTTTATGGGCAGGGGCGAACTATGGCTACACCTTC. V gene TRBV28 combines with J gene TRBJ1-2; a weak D match, TRBD1 (6 bases). V lost 0 bases, J lost 2 bases, and 10 bases lay in between. The CDR3 sequence is 15 residues long. Germline values: CDR1 MDHEN, CDR2 SYDVKM.

This clone is a singleton in its sample. CDR3 region: CASSYRGMATEAFF. CDR3 sequence (DNA): TGTGCCAGCAGTTACAGGGGTATGGCCACTGAAGCTTTCTTT. V is TRBV6-5 and J is TRBJ1-1; D possibly corresponds to TRBD1 (5 bases). V shed 2 bases and J shed 4 bases, with 11 bases lying between them. CDR3 length: 14 residues. Germline V gives CDR1 MNHEY, CDR2 SVGAGI.

The chain is built from TRBV11-2 and TRBJ2-3; tentative D call: TRBD2 (6 bases). V lost 5 bases, J lost 0 bases, and 12 bases lay in between. This CDR3 has 15 amino acids. The V gene's germline CDR1 is SGHAT and CDR2 FQNNGV. The CDR3 sequence: CASSPEGLSTDTQYF. As DNA, the CDR3 is TGTGCCAGCAGCCCGGAGGGCCTCAGCACAGATACGCAGTATTTT. The whole variable domain, filled in from reference TRBV11-2 and TRBJ2-3, reads EAGVAQSPRYKIIEKRQSVAFWCNPISGHATLYWYQQILGQGPKLLIQFQNNGVVDDSQLPKDRFSAERLKGVDSTLKIQPAKLEDSAVYLCASSPEGLSTDTQYFGPGTRLTVL.

V is TRBV5-1 and J is TRBJ2-7; 11 nucleotides align to TRBD2. V trimming: 3 bases; J trimming: 1 base; junction bases outside the gene matches: 3. Germline V gene sequence: CDR1 SGHRS, CDR2 YFSETQ. This CDR3 spans 15 amino acids. The CDR3 sequence is CASSSSSGRSYEQYF. CDR3 DNA sequence: TGCGCCAGCAGCTCCTCTAGCGGGAGGTCCTACGAGCAGTACTTC.

Worth noting for this clone: Other DNA sequences in this specimen translate into the identical CDR3. V and J are TRBV28 and TRBJ2-7; D is perhaps TRBD2 (6 bases). The germline V and J ends were trimmed by 5 bases and 1 base, with 6 bases remaining between them. This CDR3 is 12 amino acids long. The germline gives CDR1 MDHEN, CDR2 SYDVKM. CDR3 in amino acids: CASSRGSYEQYF. DNA of the CDR3: TGTGCCAGCAGTCGGGGGTCCTACGAGCAGTACTTC.

The V and J genes are TRBV24-1 and TRBJ1-4; 9 positions agree with TRBD1. In germline, CDR1 is KGHDR, CDR2 SFDVKD. The ends lost 2 bases at V and 10 bases at J; junction bases unmatched: 7. This CDR3 has 15 residues. In nucleotides, the CDR3 is TGTGCCACCAGTGATTGGGGACAGGGTTCTGGAAAACTGTTTTTT. Its protein is CATSDWGQGSGKLFF.

V and J are TRBV28 and TRBJ1-1, with a possible D match to TRBD1 (6 bases). The CDR3 spans 14 residues. Per the germline V gene, CDR1 is MDHEN and CDR2 is SYDVKM. With 5 bases removed from V and 1 base from J, the gap between germline ends came to 11 bases. CDR3 sequence: CASSRYRENTEAFF. Written as DNA, the CDR3 is TGTGCCAGCAGTCGTTACAGGGAGAACACTGAAGCTTTCTTT.

The chain uses TRBV24-1 and TRBJ1-2, with D possibly TRBD1 on 5 matching bases. Trimming took 1 base from V and 0 from J, leaving 14 bases between them. The CDR3 totals 17 residues. Germline V gene sequence: CDR1 KGHDR, CDR2 SFDVKD. CDR3 in DNA: TGTGCCACCAGTGATTTTGGGACTGGAGGGGCTAACTATGGCTACACCTTC. This sequence encodes CATSDFGTGGANYGYTF.

DNA of the CDR3: TGTGCCTGGAGACCAAGGGGGACAGGGGTTCGGACTGAAGCTTTCTTT. Its protein is CAWRPRGTGVRTEAFF. The rearrangement links TRBV30 to TRBJ1-1; 10 bases are shared with TRBD1. The V gene's germline CDR1 is GTSNPN and CDR2 SVGIG (reference sequence). CDR3 length equals 16 residues. Germline trimming cut 3 bases from V and 5 bases from J; bases unmatched to any gene: 12.

The rearrangement uses TRBV7-2 and TRBJ2-5, with 7 bases matching TRBD1. Unmatched junction bases numbered 7, after V lost 6 bases and J lost 3 bases. In germline, CDR1 is SGHTA, CDR2 FQGNSA. This CDR3 region has 14 residues. The CDR3 here is CASSTDRAEETQYF. The DNA of the CDR3 is TGTGCCAGCAGTACCGACAGGGCAGAAGAGACCCAGTACTTC.

The chain uses TRBV9 and TRBJ2-1, with TRBD2 matching 8 bases. V shed 0 bases, J shed 3 bases, and the junction held 14 bases outside the gene matches. The CDR3 totals 19 residues. CDR1 and CDR2 from the germline V gene are SGDLS and YYNGEE. The CDR3, as DNA: TGTGCCAGCAGCGTAGGCCTGGAATATAGCGGGGCATACTACAATGAGCAGTTCTTC. Translation gives CASSVGLEYSGAYYNEQFF.

The chain's CDR3 is CASSDNSGGVGSTDTQYF. For the CDR3, the DNA is TGTGCCAGCAGTGACAATAGCGGGGGGGTCGGGAGCACAGATACGCAGTATTTT. J is TRBJ2-3 and V is TRBV6-1, with 11 bases aligning to TRBD2. The CDR3 totals 18 residues. Germline V gene sequence: CDR1 MNHNS, CDR2 SASEGT. V was clipped by 3 bases and J by 0 bases; unmatched bases: 8.

The chain recombines TRBV29-1 with TRBJ1-5; a weak D match, TRBD1 (6 bases). Trimming took 4 bases from V and 5 from J, leaving 9 bases between them. Germline-derived CDR1 and CDR2 are SQVTM and ANQGSEA. The CDR3 length is 12 residues. CDR3 DNA sequence: TGCAGCGTTGGAGGGGGTTATCAGCCCCAGCATTTT. Translation gives CSVGGGYQPQHF.

The genes are TRBV9 and TRBJ1-1; D is possibly TRBD1 (5 bases). V was clipped by 3 bases and J by 2 bases, with 29 bases between them. Germline V lookup: CDR1 SGDLS, CDR2 YYNGEE. The CDR3 is 20 amino acids. CDR3 DNA sequence: TGTGCCAGCAGCGCCCATAGATCAGGGTGCCGAAAGAAGGTTAACACTGAAGCTTTCTTT. Translation: CASSAHRSGCRKKVNTEAFF.

Many counts were recorded for this clone. The gene calls are TRBV6-5 and TRBJ2-1; 9 bases fit TRBD2. The CDR3 contains 14 residues. Trimming removed 7 bases from V and 4 bases from J; junction bases left unmatched: 5. The germline CDR1 and CDR2 sequences are MNHEY and SVGAGI. In DNA form, the CDR3 reads TGTGCCAGCAACCCGACTAGCGGATACAATGAGCAGTTCTTC. Encoded protein: CASNPTSGYNEQFF.

As to this clone: Additional DNA sequences in this sample encode the identical CDR3. The chain joins TRBV18 to TRBJ2-7; 7 bases line up with TRBD2. CDR1 and CDR2 (germline): KGHSH, LQKENI. The CDR3 is 12 residues long. V lost 3 bases and J lost 4; bases outside the gene matches: 0. CDR3 region: CASSPGGYEQYF. The CDR3 DNA is TGTGCCAGCTCACCGGGGGGGTACGAGCAGTACTTC.

The chain uses TRBV6-6 and TRBJ1-1, with 10 nucleotides matching TRBD1. Losses at the gene ends were 8 bases for V and 0 bases for J; bases not matched to a gene: 3. Germline-derived CDR1 and CDR2 are MNHNY and SVGAGI (reference sequence). CDR3 length: 14 amino acids. CDR3 sequence: CASGGQGMNTEAFF. CDR3 DNA: TGTGCCAGCGGGGGACAGGGGATGAACACTGAAGCTTTCTTT.